One and the same sample provided the 15 T cell receptor beta chains below, sequenced in a study of cytomegalovirus exposure and HLA in healthy donors. PCR involved 60 Vbeta and 13 Jbeta primers. The data were produced by immunoSEQ multiplex PCR, yet TCRdb's version contains in-frame clones alone and is incomplete. The sample lists about 240,000 clones, 78% occurring once. Sample: PBMCs. The receptors were sampled from a boy under 18 in good health and CMV-seronegative.

The table lists this clone with a count of one. The DNA for the CDR3 is TGTGCCAGCAGTGGACAGGGAAAGACCCAGTACTTC. Its protein is CASSGQGKTQYF. This chain connects TRBV6-5 to TRBJ2-5, with TRBD1 matching over 8 bases. The CDR3 totals 12 residues. The J segment lost 6 bases and the V segment lost 5 bases, leaving 2 bases of the junction unmatched. CDR1 is MNHEY and CDR2 is SVGAGI in the germline V gene.

The rearrangement joins TRBV5-1 to TRBJ2-5; weak D call: TRBD1 (6 bases). Per the germline V gene, CDR1 is SGHRS and CDR2 is YFSETQ. Trimming stripped 10 bases from V and 2 bases from J, with 21 bases between. The CDR3 sequence is 15 residues long. The CDR3 nucleotides are TGCGCCGGCTCGCGGGCAGGGGATCCTCAAGAGACCCAGTACTTC. It translates to CAGSRAGDPQETQYF.

The CDR3 reads CAWTGLAGGPRTQYF. The CDR3 DNA reads TGTGCCTGGACCGGGCTAGCGGGAGGGCCTAGGACCCAGTACTTC. The chain couples TRBV30 to TRBJ2-5; 12 nucleotides align to TRBD2. The junction had 10 bases not matched to a gene; V was cut back by 4 bases and J by 7 bases. The CDR3 length is 15 residues. CDR1 and CDR2 (germline): GTSNPN, SVGIG (reference sequence). Complete variable domain (other parts from reference TRBV30 and TRBJ2-5): SQTIHQWPATLVQPVGSPLSLECTVEGTSNPNLYWYRQAAGRGLQLLFYSVGIGQISSEVPQNLSASRPQDRQFILSSKKLLLSDSGFYLCAWTGLAGGPRTQYFGPGTRLLVL.

This chain links TRBV2 with TRBJ1-3; possibly TRBD1 for D (5 bases). V was clipped by 3 bases and J by 0 bases, with 15 bases between them. The CDR3 has 17 amino acids. Germline V gene lookup returns CDR1 SNHLY and CDR2 FYNNEI. CDR3 region: CASSELGAYISGNTIYF. The CDR3 nucleotides are TGTGCCAGCAGTGAGCTAGGGGCCTATATCTCTGGAAACACCATATATTTT. Filled out from reference TRBV2 and TRBJ1-3, the complete variable domain reads EPEVTQTPSHQVTQMGQEVILRCVPISNHLYFYWYRQILGQKVEFLVSFYNNEISEKSEIFDDQFSVERPDGSNFTLKIRSTKLEDSAMYFCASSELGAYISGNTIYFGEGSWLTVV.

The CDR3 bases are TGCGCCAGCAGACCCGGACTAGCGGGATACAATGAGCAGTTCTTC. Translation: CASRPGLAGYNEQFF. This chain uses TRBV10-1 with TRBJ2-1, with 12 bases lining up with TRBD2. Losses at the gene ends were 6 bases for V and 4 bases for J; bases not matched to a gene: 4. The CDR3 has 15 amino acids. CDR1 and CDR2 from the germline V gene are WNHNN and SYGVQD (reference sequence).

As DNA, the CDR3 is TGCGCCAGCAGCCGCAACCAGTTAGCCACCTACGAGCAGTACTTC. Its protein product is CASSRNQLATYEQYF. V is TRBV4-1 and J is TRBJ2-7, with D unclear. The germline V gene encodes CDR1 MGHRA and CDR2 YSYEKL. This CDR3 contains 15 residues. Trimming took 4 bases from V and 2 from J, leaving 15 bases between them.

This sequence joins TRBV7-9 and TRBJ1-1, with D possibly TRBD1 on 5 matching bases. This CDR3 contains 14 residues. Looked up from germline, CDR1 is SEHNR and CDR2 is FQNEAQ (reference sequence). V dropped 5 bases and J dropped 1 base, with 11 bases sitting between them. CDR3 amino acids: CASSPWGGNTEAFF. In DNA form, the CDR3 reads TGTGCCAGCAGCCCCTGGGGGGGGAACACTGAAGCTTTCTTT.

This clone was observed a few times. This chain connects TRBV11-3 to TRBJ2-2, with D hard to call. V gave up 5 bases and J gave up 3 bases, with 7 bases separating them. The V gene's germline CDR1 is SGHNT and CDR2 YENEEA. This CDR3 region has 13 residues. CDR3 amino acids: CASSLKHTGELFF. Written as DNA, the CDR3 is TGTGCCAGCAGCCTAAAGCACACCGGGGAGCTGTTTTTT.

This clone was seen only once. The chain employs TRBV9 and TRBJ2-3; D gene ambiguous. Per germline, CDR1 SGDLS and CDR2 YYNGEE. The ends were cut back, 0 bases at V and 5 bases at J, with 10 bases in the middle. The CDR3 is made up of 14 amino acids. The CDR3 loop reads CASSVDVSLDTQYF. The CDR3 coding sequence is TGTGCCAGCAGCGTAGATGTCTCTTTAGATACGCAGTATTTT.

The genes are TRBV7-9 and TRBJ2-2; D may be TRBD1 (5 bases). The CDR3 contains 15 residues. Trimming stripped 1 base from V and 3 bases from J, with 9 bases between. Germline-derived CDR1 and CDR2 are SEHNR and FQNEAQ (reference sequence). The CDR3 bases are TGTGCCAGCAGCTTAGAGGGGCTGGACACCGGGGAGCTGTTTTTT. Its protein is CASSLEGLDTGELFF.

The chain recombines TRBV27 with TRBJ2-1; TRBD1 is a possible D gene (5 bases). V lost 6 bases and J 2 bases, leaving 14 bases between the germline ends. The CDR3 covers 15 residues. Germline lookup yields CDR1 MNHEY and CDR2 SMNVEV (reference sequence). CDR3 bases: TGTGCCAGCAGCTCGGACACTACTACCTACAATGAGCAGTTCTTC. Its protein product is CASSSDTTTYNEQFF.

The chain has TRBV10-1 and TRBJ2-7, with TRBD2 matching 9 bases. The CDR3 length is 13 residues. Looked up from germline, CDR1 is WNHNN and CDR2 is SYGVQD (reference sequence). The V and J ends lost 6 bases and 6 bases, in that order; junction bases with no gene match: 6. The CDR3 DNA reads TGCGCCAGCAGCCAAGGGACTAGCACCGAGCAGTACTTC. The encoded protein is CASSQGTSTEQYF.

This sequence joins TRBV4-2 and TRBJ2-1, with 14 bases identical to TRBD2. After removal of 0 bases from V and 8 bases from J, the junction contained 6 bases not matched to a gene. Germline lookup yields CDR1 LGHNA and CDR2 YNFKEQ. The CDR3 spans 17 residues. CDR3 residues: CASSQDGTSGSRDEQFF. The CDR3 bases are TGTGCCAGCAGCCAAGATGGGACTAGCGGGAGTCGGGATGAGCAGTTCTTC.

This clone showed up just once. The V gene is TRBV14, the J gene TRBJ2-1; weak D call: TRBD1 (6 bases). This CDR3 is built from 15 residues. Germline-derived CDR1 and CDR2 are SGHDN and FVKESK. V was cut by 4 bases and J by 8 bases, with 18 bases left in between. The CDR3 sequence: CASSLPGNRAHEQFF. In DNA, the CDR3 is TGTGCCAGCAGCCTCCCCGGGAACAGGGCCCATGAGCAGTTCTTC.

The chain couples TRBV11-3 to TRBJ2-1, with a possible D match to TRBD2 (6 bases). This CDR3 is built from 17 residues. Trimming removed 2 bases from V and 6 bases from J, with 20 bases in between. Germline CDR1 reads SGHNT; CDR2 reads YENEEA. DNA for the CDR3: TGTGCCAGCAGCTTATACGGCGGGGCCCAAACCTCCAATGAGCAGTTCTTC. This translates into CASSLYGGAQTSNEQFF.